The 32 T cell receptor beta chains below were found in one sample sequenced in a study of spatial heterogeneity in lung cancer. The time point is: sample taken at primary tumor resection. Whole RNA obtained from tumor, nontumor lung or frozen PBMC underwent sequencing without sorting. One entry per CDR3 protein, called by TCRdb with MiXCR from the 5' RACE reads. Of 26,000 or so distinct CDR3 sequences listed, about 13% were seen once; the top ten hold roughly 24%. The sequencing here drew on PBMCs, taken at surgery. The source of these receptors is a female donor with early-stage non-small cell lung cancer.

The sample holds many counts of this clonotype. The chain's CDR3 is CASGGRDLAGVTDTQYF. In nucleotides, the CDR3 is TGTGCCAGCGGCGGCCGAGACCTAGCGGGAGTAACAGATACGCAGTATTTT. This rearrangement joins TRBV28 to TRBJ2-3; TRBD2 matches 10 bases. Germline trimming cut 8 bases from V and 3 bases from J; bases unmatched to any gene: 14. Per germline, CDR1 MDHEN and CDR2 SYDVKM. The CDR3 length is 17 residues.

This clonotype has more than one count but fewer than ten. The gene calls are TRBV5-4 and TRBJ2-3, with 10 bases lining up with TRBD2. CDR1 and CDR2 from the germline V gene are SGHNT and YYREEE (reference sequence). There are 18 residues in the CDR3. J gave up 3 bases and V 0 bases, and 10 bases lay outside the gene matches. The CDR3: CASSLVGLANWETDTQYF. CDR3 sequence (DNA): TGTGCCAGCAGCTTGGTGGGACTAGCGAACTGGGAGACAGATACGCAGTATTTT.

This clonotype was seen a few times. Written as DNA, the CDR3 is TGTGCCAGCAGTTCTTCAGGGGCTCAAGAGACCCAGTACTTC. Translation gives CASSSSGAQETQYF. The chain combines TRBV6-2 or TRBV6-3 with TRBJ2-5; D perhaps matches TRBD1 (6 bases). Trimming left V 4 bases short and J 2 bases short, with 11 bases between. Germline loops: CDR1 MNHEY, CDR2 SVGEGT. The CDR3 is made up of 14 amino acids.

This clonotype has at least ten counts. This chain uses TRBV9 with TRBJ2-3; D not certain. V lost 3 bases and J lost 6, with 11 bases in between. The CDR3 loop spans 13 amino acids. The germline CDR1 and CDR2 sequences are SGDLS and YYNGEE. CDR3 nucleotides: TGTGCCAGCAGCGCCCAAATAACGGATACGCAGTATTTT. This gives the protein CASSAQITDTQYF.

This clonotype was detected ten times or more. The rearrangement joins TRBV2 to TRBJ2-1, with 10 bases fitting TRBD2. The CDR3 sequence is 20 residues long. Trimming removed 2 bases from V and 0 bases from J; junction bases left unmatched: 13. The germline V gene encodes CDR1 SNHLY and CDR2 FYNNEI. DNA of the CDR3: TGTGCCAGCAGTGAATTGGAAGCGGGAGGGTCAAGGTCCTCCTACAATGAGCAGTTCTTC. Translated, it gives CASSELEAGGSRSSYNEQFF.

The J gene is TRBJ2-7, the V gene TRBV6-5; D may be TRBD1 (7 bases). Germline values: CDR1 MNHEY, CDR2 SVGAGI. The CDR3 extends over 14 amino acids. The V and J ends lost 6 bases and 7 bases respectively, with 19 bases between them. CDR3 bases: TGTGCCAGCAGCCCCGACAGGGACTCTGGGGAGCAGTACGTC. Protein: CASSPDRDSGEQYV.

This clonotype was picked up many times. This chain connects TRBV6-2 or TRBV6-3 to TRBJ2-2; unclear D gene. The CDR3 is 16 residues long. V was clipped by 8 bases and J by 2 bases, with 18 bases between them. Per the germline V gene, CDR1 is MNHEY and CDR2 is SVGEGT. CDR3 in amino acids: CASHSTRVTNTGELFF. The CDR3 DNA reads TGTGCCAGCCATTCCACCCGGGTCACTAACACCGGGGAGCTGTTTTTT.

In its sample, this clonotype was seen a few times. A read error is possible here, since a much larger clone lies one base away. The V gene is TRBV7-9, the J gene TRBJ2-1, with 11 bases fitting TRBD2. The length of the CDR3 is 15 residues. In germline, CDR1 is SEHNR, CDR2 FQNEAQ (reference sequence). CDR3 nucleotide sequence: TGTGCCGGCAGCTTAACTAGCGGGGGACGAAATGAGCAGTTCTTC. Translating gives CAGSLTSGGRNEQFF.

This clonotype was counted at least ten times. This chain uses TRBV28 with TRBJ1-1, with D possibly TRBD1 on 5 matching bases. CDR3 size: 15 residues. V lost 6 bases, J lost 0 bases, and 14 bases lay in between. CDR1 is MDHEN and CDR2 is SYDVKM in the germline V gene. For the CDR3, the DNA is TGTGCCAGCAGCTCCTTGGGGGATATGAACACTGAAGCTTTCTTT. This encodes CASSSLGDMNTEAFF.

This clonotype was detected many times. The rearrangement links TRBV6-5 to TRBJ2-7; TRBD1 agrees at 9 bases. The CDR3 runs 15 residues. The V gene's germline CDR1 is MNHEY and CDR2 SVGAGI. Unmatched junction bases numbered 10, after V lost 6 bases and J lost 4 bases. The CDR3 spells CASSHGQGNSYEQYF. Here the CDR3 DNA reads TGTGCCAGCAGCCATGGACAGGGGAATTCTTACGAGCAGTACTTC.

The rearrangement links TRBV9 to TRBJ2-5; 7 nucleotides match TRBD2. This CDR3 contains 15 residues. The ends lost 4 bases at V and 2 bases at J; junction bases unmatched: 8. Germline V CDR1 and CDR2: SGDLS, YYNGEE. The CDR3 loop is CASSPRGDGQETQYF. In DNA, the CDR3 is TGTGCCAGCAGCCCCCGGGGGGACGGACAAGAGACCCAGTACTTC.

This clonotype occurred many times. This chain uses TRBV18 with TRBJ1-1, with a tentative D call TRBD1 (5 bases). This CDR3 comprises 13 residues. The germline V and J ends were trimmed by 3 bases and 1 base, with 6 bases remaining between them. Germline V CDR1 and CDR2: KGHSH, LQKENI. This CDR3 is CASSPQGNTEAFF. CDR3 DNA sequence: TGTGCCAGCTCACCGCAGGGGAACACTGAAGCTTTCTTT.

CDR3 sequence: CASREHGPYGYTF. The CDR3 DNA follows: TGTGCCAGCAGGGAACACGGACCCTATGGCTACACCTTC. The chain joins TRBV28 to TRBJ1-2; no clear D gene. Germline CDR1 is MDHEN and CDR2 is SYDVKM. This CDR3 is built from 13 residues. The V end was cut by 6 bases, the J end by 4 bases, with 12 bases between.

This clonotype was seen ten or more times. The rearrangement links TRBV10-3 to TRBJ1-5, with D perhaps matching TRBD1 (6 bases). Trimming removed 3 bases from V and 7 bases from J, with 13 bases in between. The CDR3 spans 14 residues. Germline CDR1 is ENHRY and CDR2 is SYGVKD. CDR3 region: CAISDWGAEQPQHF. CDR3 coding DNA: TGTGCCATCAGTGATTGGGGGGCTGAGCAGCCCCAGCATTTT.

This clonotype was seen many times. Here the CDR3 DNA reads TGCGCCAGCAGCTTGCGAGGGCCAGAGACCCAGTACTTC. The encoded protein is CASSLRGPETQYF. The V gene is TRBV5-1, the J gene TRBJ2-5, with D maybe TRBD2 (5 bases). Germline CDR1 is SGHRS and CDR2 is YFSETQ. This CDR3 spans 13 amino acids. Trimming removed 1 base from V and 4 bases from J, with 8 bases in between.

This clonotype has at least ten counts. V gene TRBV6-2 or TRBV6-3 combines with J gene TRBJ2-1; possibly TRBD2 for D (5 bases). There are 17 residues in the CDR3. Between the trimmed V and J ends, which lost 7 bases and 4 bases, there was a span of 23 bases. Germline V gene lookup returns CDR1 MNHEY and CDR2 SVGEGT. The CDR3, as DNA: TGTGCCAGCACAGGCGTCGTAGGAGGATTTCGGTACAATGAGCAGTTCTTC. This translates into CASTGVVGGFRYNEQFF.

This chain joins TRBV12-3 or TRBV12-4 and TRBJ2-5; D may be TRBD1 (5 bases). The CDR3 totals 15 residues. Trimming shortened V by 3 bases and J by 1 base, and 12 bases separated the two germline ends. The DNA of the CDR3 is TGTGCCAGCAGTTTCTTGCAGGGCATCCAAGAGACCCAGTACTTC. Translating gives CASSFLQGIQETQYF.

To note about this clonotype: Mismatch with germline at one junction end may stem from a read error. The V gene is TRBV7-3, the J gene TRBJ2-3, with D unclear. CDR1 and CDR2 from the germline V gene are SGHTA and FQGTGA. This CDR3 is 15 amino acids long. The CDR3 coding sequence is TGTGTCAGCAGCTTACGTTCCTTACTAACAGATACGCAGTATTTT. Translation gives CVSSLRSLLTDTQYF.

This clonotype was observed many times. This chain connects TRBV7-9 to TRBJ2-7; the D call may be TRBD1 or TRBD2 (5 bases each). CDR3 length: 14 residues. Looked up from germline, CDR1 is SEHNR and CDR2 is FQNEAQ (reference sequence). V gave up 2 bases and J gave up 7 bases, with 15 bases separating them. Here the CDR3 reads CASSLLERGNEQYF. CDR3 nucleotide sequence: TGTGCCAGCAGCTTACTGGAACGGGGCAATGAGCAGTACTTC. The whole variable domain, filled in from reference TRBV7-9 and TRBJ2-7, reads DTGVSQNPRHKITKRGQNVTFRCDPISEHNRLYWYRQTLGQGPEFLTYFQNEAQLEKSRLLSDRFSAERPKGSFSTLEIQRTEQGDSAMYLCASSLLERGNEQYFGPGTRLTVT.

The V gene is TRBV24-1, the J gene TRBJ2-7; maybe TRBD2 (6 bases). This CDR3 comprises 15 residues. V lost 3 bases, J lost 2 bases, and 13 bases lay in between. The V gene's germline CDR1 is KGHDR and CDR2 SFDVKD. The CDR3 nucleotides are TGTGCCACCAGTGATGCAACGGGACTTACCTACGAGCAGTACTTC. It translates to CATSDATGLTYEQYF.

V gene TRBV7-2 combines with J gene TRBJ2-5, with unresolved D. The CDR3 covers 14 residues. V lost 5 bases and J 2 bases, leaving 12 bases between the germline ends. Germline V gives CDR1 SGHTA, CDR2 FQGNSA. This chain's CDR3 is CASSPSPTQETQYF. The CDR3 nucleotides are TGTGCCAGCAGCCCGTCCCCCACTCAAGAGACCCAGTACTTC.

Ten or more counts support this clonotype. The chain uses TRBV3-1 and TRBJ2-7; possibly TRBD1 for D (6 bases). Per germline, CDR1 LGHDT and CDR2 YNNKEL (reference sequence). The CDR3 is made up of 13 amino acids. V was shortened by 3 bases and J by 4 bases, with 10 bases between the two germline ends. The CDR3 loop is CASSHSDRYEQYF. The CDR3 bases are TGTGCCAGCAGCCACTCGGACAGATACGAGCAGTACTTC.

The J gene is TRBJ2-1, the V gene TRBV15, with 7 bases lining up with TRBD2. This CDR3 is built from 16 residues. Per germline, CDR1 LNHNV and CDR2 YYDKDF (reference sequence). V gave up 0 bases and J gave up 2 bases; unmatched junction bases: 4. The chain's CDR3 is CATSREETSTYNEQFF. CDR3 bases: TGTGCCACCAGCAGAGAGGAGACTAGCACCTACAATGAGCAGTTCTTC.

This clonotype has at least ten counts. The V and J genes are TRBV12-3 or TRBV12-4 and TRBJ2-5; the D is unclear. This CDR3 is built from 12 residues. V lost 2 bases, J lost 2 bases, and 3 bases lay in between. The CDR3 here is CASSLNQETQYF. As DNA, the CDR3 is TGTGCCAGCAGTTTAAATCAAGAGACCCAGTACTTC.

This clonotype was recorded many times. V and J are TRBV20-1 and TRBJ2-3; D unclear. Germline V gives CDR1 DFQATT, CDR2 SNEGSKA (reference sequence). V was cut by 6 bases and J by 6 bases, with 10 bases left in between. The CDR3 totals 11 residues. CDR3 in amino acids: CSARAGDTQYF. As DNA, the CDR3 is TGCAGTGCCCGCGCCGGGGATACGCAGTATTTT.

This clonotype was observed at least ten times. The gene calls are TRBV29-1 and TRBJ1-2; TRBD1 aligns across 8 bases. CDR1 and CDR2 from the germline V gene are SQVTM and ANQGSEA. The CDR3 extends over 14 amino acids. With V trimmed by 4 bases and J by 1 base, 5 bases remained unmatched. The CDR3 region is CSVGSTGVNYGYTF. In DNA form, the CDR3 reads TGCAGCGTTGGGTCGACAGGGGTTAACTATGGCTACACCTTC.

This clonotype was recorded many times. V is TRBV28 and J is TRBJ2-1; weak D call: TRBD2 (5 bases). V lost 6 bases, J lost 15 bases, and 33 bases lay in between. This CDR3 is 17 amino acids long. The V gene's germline CDR1 is MDHEN and CDR2 SYDVKM. The CDR3 nucleotides are TGTGCCAGCAGACCCCCCTTGAGTGAGGGAATGACCGTCCGGCGGTTCTTC. It specifies CASRPPLSEGMTVRRFF.

This clonotype has a count of ten or more. The chain employs TRBV6-6 and TRBJ1-5; D perhaps matches TRBD1 (5 bases). V lost 7 bases to trimming and J lost 3 bases, with 25 bases between them. The germline V gene encodes CDR1 MNHNY and CDR2 SVGAGI (reference sequence). The CDR3 has 18 residues. Here the CDR3 reads CASTIAMTAAKYNQPQHF. As DNA, the CDR3 is TGTGCCAGCACCATCGCGATGACAGCCGCCAAGTACAATCAGCCCCAGCATTTT.

This clonotype was detected many times. This chain links TRBV14 with TRBJ2-1; D may correspond to TRBD1 or TRBD2 (6 bases each). Trimming took 0 bases from V and 8 from J, leaving 8 bases between them. Per the germline V gene, CDR1 is SGHDN and CDR2 is FVKESK. The CDR3 totals 13 residues. The CDR3 sequence is CASSQDRGDEQFF. In DNA form, the CDR3 reads TGTGCCAGCAGCCAAGATAGGGGGGATGAGCAGTTCTTC.

This clonotype was seen at least ten times. This chain uses TRBV5-8 with TRBJ2-6, with TRBD1 matching 8 bases. The V and J ends lost 5 bases and 0 bases, in that order; junction bases with no gene match: 7. From germline, CDR1 is SGHTS and CDR2 YDEGEE. The CDR3 loop spans 17 amino acids. The chain's CDR3 is CASRVDRASSGANVLTF. The CDR3 DNA reads as TGTGCCAGCAGAGTGGACAGGGCGAGCTCTGGGGCCAACGTCCTGACTTTC.

This chain uses TRBV9 with TRBJ1-2; no clear D. The CDR3 loop spans 14 amino acids. The V end lost 4 bases, the J end lost 10 bases, and 20 bases lay between the germline ends. Germline CDR1 and CDR2: SGDLS and YYNGEE. The CDR3 nucleotides read TGTGCCAGCAGCCTTATCCGACGGGCGACAACCTACACCTTC. It encodes CASSLIRRATTYTF.

The rearrangement joins TRBV2 to TRBJ2-7; D not resolved. CDR3 length: 12 residues. V lost 6 bases to trimming and J lost 2 bases, with 8 bases between them. Germline V gene sequence: CDR1 SNHLY, CDR2 FYNNEI. CDR3 protein: CASSYTPYEQYF. The CDR3 region has the DNA TGTGCCAGCAGCTATACACCCTACGAGCAGTACTTC.